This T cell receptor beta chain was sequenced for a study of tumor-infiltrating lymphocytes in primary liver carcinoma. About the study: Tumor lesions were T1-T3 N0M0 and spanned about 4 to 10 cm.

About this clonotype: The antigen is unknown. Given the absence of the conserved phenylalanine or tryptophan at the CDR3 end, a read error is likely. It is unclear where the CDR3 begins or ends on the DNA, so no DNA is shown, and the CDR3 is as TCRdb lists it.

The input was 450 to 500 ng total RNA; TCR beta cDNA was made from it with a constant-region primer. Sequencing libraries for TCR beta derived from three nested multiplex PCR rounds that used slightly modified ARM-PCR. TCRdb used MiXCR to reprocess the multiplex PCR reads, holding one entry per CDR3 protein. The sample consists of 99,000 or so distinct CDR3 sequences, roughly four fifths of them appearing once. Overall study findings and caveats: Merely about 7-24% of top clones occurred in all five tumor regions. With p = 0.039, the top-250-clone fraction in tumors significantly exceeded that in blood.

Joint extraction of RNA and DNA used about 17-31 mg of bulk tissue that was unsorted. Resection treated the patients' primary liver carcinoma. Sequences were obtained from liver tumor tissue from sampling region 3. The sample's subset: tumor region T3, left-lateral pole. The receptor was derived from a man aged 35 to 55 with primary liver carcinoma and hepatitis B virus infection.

The CDR3 loop reads CASSRAGKQNTGELSH. The V gene is TRBV11-2, the J gene TRBJ2-2; the table's TRBD2 call for D was not verified on the DNA. The CDR3 numbers 16 amino acids, ends counted. The germline V gene encodes CDR1 SGHAT and CDR2 FQNNGV.